The 22 T cell receptor beta chains below all came from one sample that was sequenced in a study of post-analysis software for immune sequencing data. The study's findings and limits: Five or six TRBV segments were more frequent in patients than controls; TRBV5-6, TRBV5-1 and TRBV20-1 belonged to this group.

Unique molecular identifiers featured in each of the TCR beta cDNA libraries. TCRdb redid the calling of the PCR reads with MiXCR, one entry per CDR3 protein. This table has 400,000 to 500,000 distinct CDR3 sequences, roughly 40% appearing once. For these TCRs, the target antigens are not known. The sequenced material came from blood. The receptor source for this set is a girl aged 2-10 years with multiple sclerosis.

This clonotype was counted once. The V and J genes are TRBV10-3 and TRBJ2-2, with TRBD2 matching 8 bases. This CDR3 comprises 17 residues. J gave up 0 bases and V 0 bases, and 3 bases lay outside the gene matches. The germline CDR1 and CDR2 sequences are ENHRY and SYGVKD. CDR3 sequence: CAISESKGLANTGELFF. The CDR3 coding sequence is TGTGCCATCAGTGAGTCTAAGGGACTAGCGAACACCGGGGAGCTGTTTTTT.

This clonotype showed up just a few times. This chain connects TRBV11-2 to TRBJ2-1, with D maybe TRBD1 (5 bases). V shed 4 bases and J shed 0 bases, with 13 bases lying between them. CDR3 length equals 16 residues. CDR1 SGHAT and CDR2 FQNNGV come from the germline V gene. The CDR3 DNA reads as TGTGCCAGCAGCTCACATATGACAGTCTCCTACAATGAGCAGTTCTTC. Translation: CASSSHMTVSYNEQFF.

This clonotype came up once. The chain has TRBV29-1 and TRBJ1-1, with D unresolved. V was trimmed by 6 bases and J by 1 base, leaving 15 bases between them. The V gene's germline CDR1 is SQVTM and CDR2 ANQGSEA. The CDR3 runs to 14 residues. This CDR3 reads CSVRLRVANTEAFF. The CDR3 bases are TGCAGCGTCAGATTGAGAGTTGCGAACACTGAAGCTTTCTTT.

This clonotype was observed a few times. At one of its ends the junction is not consistent with the germline gene, which may arise from a read error. The gene calls are TRBV27 and TRBJ1-6; D unclear. The CDR3 spans 11 residues. Germline CDR1 is MNHEY and CDR2 is SMNVEV (reference sequence). The CDR3 DNA reads as TGCATTTACAGAGATAATTCACCCCTCCACTTT. Translated: CIYRDNSPLHF.

V is TRBV20-1 and J is TRBJ2-1; 7 nucleotides line up with TRBD2. This CDR3 is 17 amino acids long. Trimming cost V 5 bases and J 0 bases; bases outside gene matches: 13. CDR1 and CDR2 (germline): DFQATT, SNEGSKA (reference sequence). The CDR3 nucleotides are TGCAGTGCTCCTTTAGGGCAGCGGGGAGGCTCCTACAATGAGCAGTTCTTC. This sequence encodes CSAPLGQRGGSYNEQFF.

This clonotype showed up just once. Possible read error: a much larger clone is one base away. The V and J genes are TRBV7-3 and TRBJ2-1; possible D gene TRBD2, 6 bases. The CDR3 has 13 amino acids. Germline V lookup: CDR1 SGHTA, CDR2 FQGTGA. The CDR3 sequence is CASSLIKSSEHFF. DNA for the CDR3: TGTGCCAGCAGCTTAATTAAGTCTAGCGAGCACTTCTTC.

This chain links TRBV27 with TRBJ1-2; D is undetermined. Germline-derived CDR1 and CDR2 are MNHEY and SMNVEV (reference sequence). The CDR3 runs 14 residues. V was pared by 4 bases and J by 9 bases, with 18 bases between. This CDR3 reads CASSSYWEPDSYTF. The CDR3 nucleotides read TGTGCCAGCAGTTCCTATTGGGAGCCCGACAGCTACACCTTC.

V usage is TRBV20-1 and J usage is TRBJ2-3, with 7 positions matching TRBD2. J was trimmed by 3 bases and V by 4 bases; bases with no gene match: 16. This CDR3 has 17 residues. Germline values: CDR1 DFQATT, CDR2 SNEGSKA (reference sequence). This chain's CDR3 is CSAIEGGGGDVTDTQYF. CDR3 DNA: TGCAGTGCTATCGAGGGTGGGGGGGGAGATGTGACAGATACGCAGTATTTT.

V and J are TRBV5-1 and TRBJ2-5, with D possibly being TRBD1 (5 bases). The CDR3 has 14 residues. V was clipped by 0 bases and J by 2 bases, with 8 bases between them. Per germline, CDR1 SGHRS and CDR2 YFSETQ. CDR3 sequence reads: CASSLEAGQETQYF. DNA for the CDR3: TGCGCCAGCAGCTTGGAAGCAGGGCAAGAGACCCAGTACTTC.

The V call is TRBV28, the J call TRBJ2-5; D is uncertain. The CDR3 consists of 14 residues. The germline V and J ends were trimmed by 4 bases and 0 bases, with 9 bases remaining between them. Germline V CDR1 and CDR2: MDHEN, SYDVKM. CDR3 nucleotide sequence: TGTGCCAGCAGTTACATCAGAGACCAAGAGACCCAGTACTTC. Residues: CASSYIRDQETQYF.

The rearrangement joins TRBV28 to TRBJ2-7; tentatively, D is TRBD1 or TRBD2 (6 bases each). The germline V gene encodes CDR1 MDHEN and CDR2 SYDVKM. The CDR3 runs 15 residues. V was cut by 6 bases and J by 4 bases, with 19 bases left in between. CDR3 sequence reads: CASSLSGAWGYEQYF. The CDR3 DNA reads as TGTGCCAGCAGCCTCTCGGGGGCCTGGGGATACGAGCAGTACTTC.

The chain has TRBV5-1 and TRBJ1-1; 10 bases are a match to TRBD1. This CDR3 has 16 residues. Trimming removed 3 bases from V and 2 bases from J; junction bases left unmatched: 7. Germline values: CDR1 SGHRS, CDR2 YFSETQ. The CDR3 region has the DNA TGCGCCAGCAGCTCTGGACAGGGGGATTTTAACACTGAAGCTTTCTTT. Amino acid sequence: CASSSGQGDFNTEAFF. The full variable domain, with the rest looked up from reference TRBV5-1 and TRBJ1-1, is KAGVTQTPRYLIKTRGQQVTLSCSPISGHRSVSWYQQTPGQGLQFLFEYFSETQRNKGNFPGRFSGRQFSNSRSEMNVSTLELGDSALYLCASSSGQGDFNTEAFFGQGTRLTVV.

CDR3 in amino acids: CSARDPLLTGLAGGQETQYF. DNA of the CDR3: TGCAGTGCTAGAGACCCACTGCTTACCGGACTAGCGGGAGGTCAAGAGACCCAGTACTTC. The chain is built from TRBV20-1 and TRBJ2-5; 14 positions agree with TRBD2. The CDR3 totals 20 residues. The V gene's germline CDR1 is DFQATT and CDR2 SNEGSKA (reference sequence). V was pared by 0 bases and J by 2 bases, with 14 bases of the junction left unmatched.

This clonotype has a handful of counts. The gene calls are TRBV29-1 and TRBJ1-1; a possible D gene is TRBD1 (5 bases). The CDR3 loop spans 12 amino acids. The V gene's germline CDR1 is SQVTM and CDR2 ANQGSEA. The ends were cut back, 4 bases at V and 7 bases at J, with 13 bases in the middle. For the CDR3, the DNA is TGCAGCGTTGGATCAGGGAACGGTGAAGCTTTCTTT. Protein: CSVGSGNGEAFF.

This clonotype was seen at least ten times. V and J are TRBV20-1 and TRBJ2-5; D might be TRBD2 (6 bases). Per the germline V gene, CDR1 is DFQATT and CDR2 is SNEGSKA (reference sequence). CDR3 length: 13 residues. V lost 2 bases and J 3 bases, leaving 10 bases between the germline ends. DNA of the CDR3: TGCAGTGCTAGATGGCGACTAGAAGAGACCCAGTACTTC. As protein: CSARWRLEETQYF.

This chain joins TRBV7-8 and TRBJ1-5; a possible D gene is TRBD1 (5 bases). Trimming cost V 0 bases and J 2 bases, with 14 bases left between them. Germline CDR1 is SGHVS and CDR2 is FQNEAQ. The CDR3 spans 17 residues. In nucleotides, the CDR3 is TGTGCCAGCAGCTTAGCGCTGGGGACGACAGGCAATCAGCCCCAGCATTTT. Translation: CASSLALGTTGNQPQHF.

The chain is built from TRBV12-3 or TRBV12-4 and TRBJ2-7; D may correspond to TRBD1 or TRBD2 (5 bases each). The CDR3 covers 15 residues. V lost 7 bases to trimming and J lost 3 bases, with 19 bases between them. CDR3 protein: CASKHRGTGGYEQYF. CDR3 in DNA: TGTGCCAGCAAACATCGGGGCACGGGCGGCTACGAGCAGTACTTC.

This clonotype was observed once. V and J are TRBV20-1 and TRBJ1-2; D remains unclear. V was cut by 2 bases and J by 5 bases, with 15 bases left in between. The V gene's germline CDR1 is DFQATT and CDR2 SNEGSKA (reference sequence). The CDR3 sequence is 14 residues long. The CDR3 coding sequence is TGCAGTGCTAGAAATAGCAGGACCGTTTATGGCTACACCTTC. Encoded protein: CSARNSRTVYGYTF.

The V gene is TRBV5-1, the J gene TRBJ1-2; 9 nucleotides agree with TRBD1. The length of the CDR3 is 16 residues. Trimming removed 1 base from V and 6 bases from J; junction bases left unmatched: 10. The germline gives CDR1 SGHRS, CDR2 YFSETQ. The CDR3 loop is CASSLTGQGRSDGYTF. CDR3 bases: TGCGCCAGCAGCTTGACCGGACAGGGGAGGTCGGATGGCTACACCTTC.

This clonotype has just a few counts. The chain recombines TRBV29-1 with TRBJ2-7; TRBD2 agrees at 7 bases. Germline V gene sequence: CDR1 SQVTM, CDR2 ANQGSEA. The CDR3 runs 15 residues. With 4 bases clipped from V and 0 bases from J, the junction kept 9 bases outside the gene matches. The CDR3 DNA is TGCAGCGTTGGGGAGGGGACCGCTGGCTCCTACGAGCAGTACTTC. This sequence encodes CSVGEGTAGSYEQYF.

This chain links TRBV5-1 with TRBJ2-7; TRBD1 matches 9 bases. Losses at the gene ends were 1 base for V and 1 base for J; bases not matched to a gene: 6. Germline V gene lookup returns CDR1 SGHRS and CDR2 YFSETQ. The CDR3 spans 16 residues. CDR3 amino acids: CASSLTTGTGSYEQYF. In DNA form, the CDR3 reads TGCGCCAGCAGCTTGACAACCGGGACAGGGTCCTACGAGCAGTACTTC.

In regard to this clonotype: The junction departs from the called germline gene at one end, perhaps through a read error. The chain links TRBV5-1 to TRBJ1-1; D is unresolved. Germline V lookup: CDR1 SGHRS, CDR2 YFSETQ. CDR3 length: 15 residues. The CDR3 nucleotides read TGCGCCGGCAGTTCCGGACGGAGCATGAACACTGAAGCTTTCTTT. This gives the protein CAGSSGRSMNTEAFF.